The 8 T cell receptor beta chains presented below share a single source sample, sequenced in a study of T cell responses to AZD1222 COVID-19 vaccine. TCRdb's copy holds only in-frame clones and misses some; the assay was immunoSEQ multiplex PCR. The sample has about 150,000 clones, roughly 92% seen once. Material: peripheral blood, obtained on day 0 of AZD1222 vaccination. Receptors were obtained from an adult in good health.

V is TRBV19 and J is TRBJ1-6; D is perhaps TRBD1 (5 bases). Deletions cut 5 bases from V and 9 bases from J, with 20 bases between. This CDR3 is built from 16 residues. The V gene's germline CDR1 is LNHDA and CDR2 SQIVND (reference sequence). The CDR3 region has the DNA TGTGCCAGTAGTTGGGGGGGTGCCCCTGAGGCTTCACCCCTCCACTTT. Its protein product is CASSWGGAPEASPLHF.

The V and J genes are TRBV5-1 and TRBJ1-1; 8 nucleotides line up with TRBD1. Per the germline V gene, CDR1 is SGHRS and CDR2 is YFSETQ. V shed 3 bases, J shed 6 bases, and the junction held 10 bases outside the gene matches. This CDR3 has 15 residues. The CDR3 protein is CASSSRLGQGSEAFF. The CDR3 nucleotides read TGCGCCAGCAGCTCCCGTCTCGGACAGGGATCTGAAGCTTTCTTT.

The J gene is TRBJ1-6, the V gene TRBV30; possible D gene TRBD1, 6 bases. V was cut by 4 bases and J by 10 bases, with 11 bases left in between. Germline CDR1 and CDR2: GTSNPN and SVGIG (reference sequence). There are 12 residues in the CDR3. CDR3 DNA sequence: TGTGCCTGGAACGAGGGGGTCTCACCCCTCCACTTT. It is translated as CAWNEGVSPLHF. Based on the CDR3 plus reference TRBV30 and TRBJ1-6, the full variable domain is SQTIHQWPATLVQPVGSPLSLECTVEGTSNPNLYWYRQAAGRGLQLLFYSVGIGQISSEVPQNLSASRPQDRQFILSSKKLLLSDSGFYLCAWNEGVSPLHFGNGTRLTVT.

The chain has TRBV5-1 and TRBJ2-1; TRBD1 matches at 7 bases. J gave up 2 bases and V 0 bases, and 2 bases lay outside the gene matches. This CDR3 has 15 amino acids. Germline V gene lookup returns CDR1 SGHRS and CDR2 YFSETQ. The CDR3 DNA follows: TGCGCCAGCAGCTTGGTAGGGGGCACCTACAATGAGCAGTTCTTC. It codes for CASSLVGGTYNEQFF. The entire variable domain, with the rest obtained from reference TRBV5-1 and TRBJ2-1, is as follows: KAGVTQTPRYLIKTRGQQVTLSCSPISGHRSVSWYQQTPGQGLQFLFEYFSETQRNKGNFPGRFSGRQFSNSRSEMNVSTLELGDSALYLCASSLVGGTYNEQFFGPGTRLTVL.

A few counts support this clone. The chain links TRBV10-2 to TRBJ1-2, with D possibly matching TRBD1 (5 bases). V was pared by 7 bases and J by 3 bases, with 15 bases between. The CDR3 totals 14 residues. The germline V gene encodes CDR1 WSHSY and CDR2 SAAADI. CDR3 nucleotide sequence: TGCGCCAGCAAGGTAATCGGGGGAGACTATGGCTACACCTTC. It codes for CASKVIGGDYGYTF.

This clone was seen once. The V call is TRBV7-9, the J call TRBJ2-7, with 7 bases matching TRBD1. This CDR3 is 14 amino acids long. Per germline, CDR1 SEHNR and CDR2 FQNEAQ (reference sequence). V trimming: 2 bases; J trimming: 5 bases; junction bases outside the gene matches: 6. The CDR3 loop is CASSLSGQANEQYF. The CDR3 DNA follows: TGTGCCAGCAGCTTATCAGGACAGGCAAACGAGCAGTACTTC. Looking up the rest from reference TRBV7-9 and TRBJ2-7 gives the full variable domain: DTGVSQNPRHKITKRGQNVTFRCDPISEHNRLYWYRQTLGQGPEFLTYFQNEAQLEKSRLLSDRFSAERPKGSFSTLEIQRTEQGDSAMYLCASSLSGQANEQYFGPGTRLTVT.

With respect to this clone: Other DNA sequences in the same sample also yield this CDR3. The chain uses TRBV6-5 and TRBJ2-7, with 8 nucleotides matching TRBD1. This CDR3 is 14 amino acids long. Trimming took 4 bases from V and 2 from J; bases not matched to a gene: 4. Germline CDR1 reads MNHEY; CDR2 reads SVGAGI. CDR3 in amino acids: CASSSRTGTYEQYF. As DNA, the CDR3 is TGTGCCAGCAGTTCCAGGACAGGGACCTACGAGCAGTACTTC.

The V and J genes are TRBV6-5 and TRBJ1-4, with D maybe TRBD1 (6 bases). The V and J ends lost 3 bases and 7 bases respectively, with 15 bases between them. CDR1 is MNHEY and CDR2 is SVGAGI in the germline V gene. CDR3 length equals 15 residues. The DNA for the CDR3 is TGTGCCAGCAGTTATTCGGGGGCATCGAGTGAAAAACTGTTTTTT. It encodes CASSYSGASSEKLFF.